Described below is a single T cell receptor (beta chain) sequence and its context. As yet, its antigen is unknown. These data originate in a study of cytomegalovirus exposure and HLA in healthy donors. Study results and caveats: Later analysis suggested links between common viral pathogens and several top significant clusters. Cytomegalovirus-associated status was assigned to about 180 TCR beta chains. Later genetic work tied a missense DCLRE1C variant to beta-chain V and J trimming.

Germline CDR1 reads LGHNA; CDR2 reads YSLEER. Trimming stripped 0 bases from V and 4 bases from J, with 18 bases between. CDR3 length: 17 amino acids. Primers for the PCR totalled 60 Vbeta and 13 Jbeta. Profiled with immunoSEQ multiplex PCR; TCRdb holds only in-frame clones, not every one. The sample carries about 140,000 clones, 80% to 90% recorded once. This clonotype was obtained from a woman in her twenties or thirties in good health and CMV-seronegative. The V and J genes are TRBV4-3 and TRBJ1-2; TRBD1 is a possible D gene (5 bases). Sequenced: PBMCs. CDR3 coding DNA: TGCGCCAGCAGCCAAGAGGTTGGGACTACCTACCCCTATGGCTACACCTTC. This translates into CASSQEVGTTYPYGYTF.